The 27 T cell receptor beta chains in this list originate from one sample, sequenced in a study of shared clonotypes between healthy human individuals. Assay used: immunoSEQ multiplex PCR; TCRdb lists only in-frame clones, some missing. The data hold approximately 1,500,000 clones, with approximately 98% observed a single time. Sequencing input: naive CD4+ T cells sorted from blood. The subset here: CD45RA+ positively selected. Receptor source: a man aged 25 to 40 in good health.

This rearrangement joins TRBV11-2 to TRBJ2-3, with TRBD1 identical over 7 bases. CDR1 is SGHAT and CDR2 is FQNNGV in the germline V gene. The CDR3 covers 16 residues. V was pared by 7 bases and J by 2 bases, with 12 bases of the junction left unmatched. The DNA for the CDR3 is TGTGCCAGCACCGCGATATCGACAGGGACCACAGATACGCAGTATTTT. This codes for CASTAISTGTTDTQYF. The full variable domain, completed using reference TRBV11-2 and TRBJ2-3, is EAGVAQSPRYKIIEKRQSVAFWCNPISGHATLYWYQQILGQGPKLLIQFQNNGVVDDSQLPKDRFSAERLKGVDSTLKIQPAKLEDSAVYLCASTAISTGTTDTQYFGPGTRLTVL.

V is TRBV7-2 and J is TRBJ1-2, with no clear D. V dropped 4 bases and J dropped 4 bases, with 16 bases sitting between them. The CDR3 runs to 15 residues. Germline assignment: CDR1 SGHTA and CDR2 FQGNSA. The CDR3 bases are TGTGCCAGCAGCTCGAACAGCGCCCAAATCTATGGCTACACCTTC. This encodes CASSSNSAQIYGYTF.

The table lists this clone with a count of one. The rearrangement uses TRBV29-1 and TRBJ2-7, with D perhaps TRBD1 or TRBD2 (6 bases each). This CDR3 region has 13 residues. V was shortened by 4 bases and J by 6 bases, with 16 bases between the two germline ends. Germline V CDR1 and CDR2: SQVTM, ANQGSEA. DNA for the CDR3: TGCAGCGTTGGGGGGCGGGGTGCTGGCGAGCAGTACTTC. This translates into CSVGGRGAGEQYF.

The chain uses TRBV12-2 and TRBJ2-7; the table assigns TRBD2, which was not confirmed against the DNA. TRBV12-2 is listed as a pseudogene. CDR3 length: 16 residues. The CDR3 DNA sequence: TGTGCAAGTCGCTACGTGGGAGCGGGAGTCCCCTACGAGCAGTACTTC. Amino acids: CASRYVGAGVPYEQYF.

The chain links TRBV9 to TRBJ2-3, with 7 bases lining up with TRBD2. V shed 4 bases and J 6 bases; nucleotides not matched to a gene: 8. Germline-derived CDR1 and CDR2 are SGDLS and YYNGEE. CDR3 length: 14 residues. CDR3 DNA: TGTGCCAGCAGCACCCGGGACTACGTGGATACGCAGTATTTT. As protein: CASSTRDYVDTQYF.

This chain uses TRBV7-2 with TRBJ2-7; maybe TRBD1 (5 bases). Looked up from germline, CDR1 is SGHTA and CDR2 is FQGNSA. The CDR3 totals 14 residues. V dropped 3 bases and J dropped 2 bases, with 11 bases sitting between them. Written as DNA, the CDR3 is TGTGCCAGCAGCTTCGCAGGGCTAGCCTACGAGCAGTACTTC. As protein: CASSFAGLAYEQYF.

The chain couples TRBV15 to TRBJ2-7, with D possibly being TRBD1 (5 bases). Trimming stripped 5 bases from V and 0 bases from J, with 14 bases between. The V gene's germline CDR1 is LNHNV and CDR2 YYDKDF (reference sequence). CDR3 length: 15 residues. The CDR3 loop reads CATSRSTGASYEQYF. The CDR3 DNA is TGTGCCACCAGCCGCTCTACAGGAGCCTCCTACGAGCAGTACTTC. The full variable domain, completed using reference TRBV15 and TRBJ2-7, is DAMVIQNPRYQVTQFGKPVTLSCSQTLNHNVMYWYQQKSSQAPKLLFHYYDKDFNNEADTPDNFQSRRPNTSFCFLDIRSPGLGDTAMYLCATSRSTGASYEQYFGPGTRLTVT.

The chain is built from TRBV11-2 and TRBJ2-3, with 8 nucleotides matching TRBD2. The CDR3 runs 14 residues. Germline V CDR1 and CDR2: SGHAT, FQNNGV. V lost 5 bases, J lost 0 bases, and 1 base stayed unmatched. Written as DNA, the CDR3 is TGTGCCAGCAGCCCTAGCGGGAGCACAGATACGCAGTATTTT. Protein sequence: CASSPSGSTDTQYF.

This clone was recorded once. The J gene is TRBJ2-1, the V gene TRBV7-9, with 7 bases lining up with TRBD2. The J segment lost 4 bases and the V segment lost 6 bases, leaving 12 bases of the junction unmatched. The CDR3 sequence is 16 residues long. CDR1 and CDR2 from the germline V gene are SEHNR and FQNEAQ (reference sequence). The CDR3 reads CASRRGVAETYNEQFF. As DNA, the CDR3 is TGTGCCAGCAGACGGGGGGTAGCGGAGACTTACAATGAGCAGTTCTTC.

The genes are TRBV7-9 and TRBJ2-1, with 7 bases that match TRBD2. The CDR3 extends over 17 amino acids. The V gene's germline CDR1 is SEHNR and CDR2 FQNEAQ (reference sequence). J was trimmed by 6 bases and V by 2 bases; bases with no gene match: 13. The CDR3 protein is CASSLSMSPGGANEQFF. CDR3 sequence (DNA): TGTGCCAGCAGCTTATCAATGTCCCCGGGAGGTGCCAATGAGCAGTTCTTC.

This clone was detected only once. The chain joins TRBV29-1 to TRBJ1-2, with no clear D. Germline V CDR1 and CDR2: SQVTM, ANQGSEA. V dropped 6 bases and J dropped 5 bases, with 16 bases sitting between them. CDR3 length: 13 amino acids. The chain's CDR3 is CSVESTEEYGYTF. Here the CDR3 DNA reads TGCAGCGTGGAATCGACGGAGGAGTATGGCTACACCTTC.

This clone has a single count. The chain links TRBV15 to TRBJ2-7; D might be TRBD1 or TRBD2, each matching 5 bases. The CDR3 length is 15 residues. CDR1 is LNHNV, CDR2 YYDKDF, per germline (reference sequence). V lost 5 bases, J lost 4 bases, and 18 bases lay in between. CDR3 amino acids: CATSSDPGPKYEQYF. In DNA, the CDR3 is TGTGCCACCAGCTCTGACCCGGGACCAAAATACGAGCAGTACTTC. The whole variable domain, remainder taken from reference TRBV15 and TRBJ2-7, is DAMVIQNPRYQVTQFGKPVTLSCSQTLNHNVMYWYQQKSSQAPKLLFHYYDKDFNNEADTPDNFQSRRPNTSFCFLDIRSPGLGDTAMYLCATSSDPGPKYEQYFGPGTRLTVT.

The V and J genes are TRBV10-2 and TRBJ2-7, with D tentatively TRBD2 (6 bases). Trimming took off 3 bases at V and 4 bases at J, with 19 bases between the two ends. The CDR3 covers 16 residues. Germline V gene sequence: CDR1 WSHSY, CDR2 SAAADI. The CDR3 coding sequence is TGCGCCAGCAGTGAAACGGCGGGATGGACTGGATACGAGCAGTACTTC. This codes for CASSETAGWTGYEQYF.

This clone showed up just once. V and J are TRBV30 and TRBJ2-5; 9 bases are shared with TRBD2. The length of the CDR3 is 15 residues. The germline V gene has CDR1 GTSNPN and CDR2 SVGIG (reference sequence). V was clipped by 0 bases and J by 2 bases; unmatched bases: 4. The CDR3 DNA sequence: TGTGCCTGGAGTGTGAAGCTAGCGGGACAAGAGACCCAGTACTTC. It specifies CAWSVKLAGQETQYF.

This chain links TRBV7-9 with TRBJ2-2, with 11 nucleotides matching TRBD1. J lost 7 bases, V lost 5 bases, and 9 bases had no gene match. The germline gives CDR1 SEHNR, CDR2 FQNEAQ (reference sequence). This CDR3 has 16 amino acids. CDR3 sequence (DNA): TGTGCCAGCAGCCGGGACAGGGGGACCGCAGGCGGGGAGCTGTTTTTT. Translated: CASSRDRGTAGGELFF.

V is TRBV28 and J is TRBJ2-7, with 7 bases aligning to TRBD1. The length of the CDR3 is 13 residues. J was trimmed by 5 bases and V by 3 bases; bases with no gene match: 4. Germline CDR1 and CDR2: MDHEN and SYDVKM. The CDR3 loop is CASSLRGRHEQYF. The CDR3 DNA sequence: TGTGCCAGCAGTTTGAGGGGGCGCCACGAGCAGTACTTC.

The chain couples TRBV19 to TRBJ2-6; maybe TRBD1 (5 bases). The CDR3 covers 16 residues. The V gene lost 5 bases and the J gene lost 0 bases, with 11 bases spanning the gap. Germline V gives CDR1 LNHDA, CDR2 SQIVND (reference sequence). The CDR3 DNA is TGTGCCAGTAGTTCGACAGTTCTCTCTGGGGCCAACGTCCTGACTTTC. This sequence encodes CASSSTVLSGANVLTF.

This chain links TRBV27 with TRBJ1-1, with 8 bases identical to TRBD1. The junction had 6 bases not matched to a gene; V was cut back by 5 bases and J by 10 bases. This CDR3 is 12 amino acids long. Per the germline V gene, CDR1 is MNHEY and CDR2 is SMNVEV (reference sequence). CDR3 DNA sequence: TGTGCCAGCAGTCCCGGGACAGGAGTAGCTTTCTTT. The encoded protein is CASSPGTGVAFF.

V gene TRBV18 combines with J gene TRBJ2-7, with D possibly TRBD2 on 5 matching bases. From germline, CDR1 is KGHSH and CDR2 LQKENI. This CDR3 comprises 14 residues. V dropped 3 bases and J dropped 2 bases, with 11 bases sitting between them. The CDR3 spells CASSPGEGPYEQYF. As DNA, the CDR3 is TGTGCCAGCTCACCTGGCGAGGGTCCCTACGAGCAGTACTTC.

The J gene is TRBJ2-7, the V gene TRBV28; TRBD2 is a possible D gene (6 bases). V shed 6 bases and J shed 7 bases, with 16 bases lying between them. The CDR3 spans 13 residues. The germline V gene encodes CDR1 MDHEN and CDR2 SYDVKM. The CDR3 loop is CASSQGLMGEQYF. As DNA, the CDR3 is TGTGCCAGCAGCCAGGGACTGATGGGAGAGCAGTACTTC.

V gene TRBV19 combines with J gene TRBJ2-1, with TRBD2 matching over 11 bases. The CDR3 has 16 residues. CDR1 LNHDA and CDR2 SQIVND come from the germline V gene (reference sequence). V was clipped by 3 bases and J by 2 bases; unmatched bases: 3. CDR3 DNA sequence: TGTGCCAGTAGTATTCTAGCGGGAGGCCCCTACAATGAGCAGTTCTTC. It encodes CASSILAGGPYNEQFF. Full variable domain (remainder filled in from reference TRBV19 and TRBJ2-1): DGGITQSPKYLFRKEGQNVTLSCEQNLNHDAMYWYRQDPGQGLRLIYYSQIVNDFQKGDIAEGYSVSREKKESFPLTVTSAQKNPTAFYLCASSILAGGPYNEQFFGPGTRLTVL.

V usage is TRBV23-1 and J usage is TRBJ1-2, with D perhaps TRBD1 (6 bases). TRBV23-1 is given ORF status, its function remaining uncertain. This CDR3 has 17 amino acids. Trimming left V 0 bases short and J 2 bases short, with 16 bases between. The chain's CDR3 is CASSQSKDRSRNYGYTF. For the CDR3, the DNA is TGCGCCAGCAGTCAATCCAAGGACAGATCAAGGAACTATGGCTACACCTTC.

CDR3 residues: CASAAPTYEQYF. The CDR3 DNA sequence: TGTGCCAGCGCAGCCCCCACCTACGAGCAGTACTTC. This chain links TRBV11-3 with TRBJ2-7; D is unclear. Germline values: CDR1 SGHNT, CDR2 YENEEA. The length of the CDR3 is 12 residues. V was pared by 8 bases and J by 2 bases, with 10 bases between.

The gene calls are TRBV29-1 and TRBJ1-2; 7 bases fit TRBD1. The trim removed 8 bases at V and 4 bases at J, leaving 16 bases unmatched. The CDR3 is 15 residues long. The germline gives CDR1 SQVTM, CDR2 ANQGSEA. In DNA, the CDR3 is TGCAGCATAGGGGAAATCGACAGGGATGGCTATGGCTACACCTTC. Amino acids: CSIGEIDRDGYGYTF.

DNA of the CDR3: TGTGCCAGCACCCATAGCGGGGGCTACAATGAGCAGTTCTTC. This gives the protein CASTHSGGYNEQFF. The chain has TRBV5-4 and TRBJ2-1; 9 positions agree with TRBD2. The CDR3 covers 14 residues. The V gene's germline CDR1 is SGHNT and CDR2 YYREEE (reference sequence). J gave up 3 bases and V 6 bases, and 4 bases lay outside the gene matches.

A remark on this clone: Other DNA variants within this sample encode the same CDR3. The chain combines TRBV6-5 with TRBJ1-1; no firm D call. The CDR3 is made up of 13 amino acids. Germline V lookup: CDR1 MNHEY, CDR2 SVGAGI. With 2 bases removed from V and 1 base from J, the gap between germline ends came to 5 bases. CDR3 DNA: TGTGCCAGCAGTTACGGCAGGAACACTGAAGCTTTCTTT. This translates into CASSYGRNTEAFF.

This clone came up once. The gene calls are TRBV9 and TRBJ2-1, with 13 bases matching TRBD2. The CDR3 totals 20 residues. Germline CDR1 reads SGDLS; CDR2 reads YYNGEE. The ends lost 0 bases at V and 0 bases at J; junction bases unmatched: 9. The DNA of the CDR3 is TGTGCCAGCAGCGTAGCGGGACTAGCGGGATTGGGGAGCTCCTACAATGAGCAGTTCTTC. As protein: CASSVAGLAGLGSSYNEQFF.